Reported below is one TCR beta chain. The data originate from a study of T cell changes during pregnancy in multiple sclerosis. The CDR3 totals 18 residues. Trimming removed 6 bases from V and 0 bases from J; junction bases left unmatched: 7. Germline CDR1 reads LNHDA; CDR2 reads SQIVND (reference sequence). Assay used: immunoSEQ multiplex PCR; TCRdb lists only in-frame clones, some missing. The table records tens of thousands of clones, around 90% of them present only once. Specimen: peripheral blood, collected in the second trimester of pregnancy. The receptor was derived from a female donor with multiple sclerosis, enrolled in a pregnancy study. The chain recombines TRBV19 with TRBJ2-6; TRBD1 agrees at 11 bases. DNA of the CDR3: TGTGCCAGTAGGCTTCCGGGGACAGGGGGCTCTGGGGCCAACGTCCTGACTTTC. Amino acid sequence: CASRLPGTGGSGANVLTF.